This TCR beta chain comes out of a study of blood T cell repertoires in COVID-19 (dated by TCRdb to between 2020 and 2021). The study in broad terms: Samples from collaborators originated in the United States, Italy and Spain and spanned both the acute and convalescent phases of COVID-19. The repertoires were made available in a free public database intended to serve as a resource for research on the immune response to SARS-CoV-2. Subjects who had been exposed to COVID-19, were actively infected with it, or had recovered from it provided the deeply sampled blood TCRbeta repertoires that made up the dataset. The prospective study material was composed of cDNA or gDNA derived from T cells, B-cell-depleted T cells, or PBMCs. Where available, HLA class I and class II types were obtained from metadata supplied by the sample provider rather than from assay-based typing. The samples were drawn from two sources: the first 160 participants of the ongoing ImmuneRACE study, and 1,254 subjects contributed by 6 global collaborators. The sample metadata nearly always contained a de-identified subject ID, COVID-19 status, age in years and sex.

General study outcomes and caveats: How much clinical and demographic metadata was included differed by source and by participant, and the metadata was provided uncurated.

For this clone: Its antigen is not yet known. Base quality data are lacking; no much larger clone is found one base away.

TCRbeta CDR3 regions were amplified from genomic DNA by means of the immunoSEQ Assay, a bias-controlled multiplex PCR. Regarding the original processing steps: The number of nucleated cells in each sample was estimated from the amplification of reference gene primers within the assay. Sequence reads were collapsed and filtered to measure the absolute abundance of every unique TCRbeta CDR3 rearrangement. For each sample, productive Simpson clonality was calculated as the square root of Simpson's diversity index across productive rearrangements. TCRdb provides this immuneACCESS table in a form limited to in-frame rearrangements. Some clones are lacking; in checked studies, under half of them reflect an unresolved V gene, and why the rest are absent is not known. Clonal size and the V and J genes are those of that table, whereas D and trimming came from the DNA. For this sample the table gives 200,000 to 250,000 clones, of which around 86% were detected only once. In total, the top ten clones hold about 2.1% of the sample.

The CDR3 covers 12 residues, taking in both the cysteine and the phenylalanine. Left in the record is the CDR3 DNA by itself, 36 bases read in frame from the first base. The junction shows trimming of 4 bases on V and 5 bases on J, plus 9 bases between the germline ends. Taken from the germline V gene, the CDR1 and CDR2 loops are MDHEN and SYDVKM. Participants in the prospective study were aged about 18 to 95 years, lived in approximately 26 United States geographic areas, and enrolled through a virtual design. To assign participants to cohorts, the prospective study relied on clinical history that participants themselves reported in a screening survey and a study questionnaire. Recovered participants in ImmuneRACE Cohort 3 were defined by two consecutive negative NP/OP PCR tests, clearance by a healthcare professional, or resolution of symptoms. Each participant in the prospective study had whole blood, serum and a nasopharyngeal or oropharyngeal swab collected by mobile phlebotomists. Additional blood draws and questionnaires over an approximately two-month period could optionally be provided by prospective study participants. Blood samples from the prospective study were shipped frozen or at room temperature prior to DNA extraction.

The specimen sequenced was PBMCs or T cells enriched from blood (not recorded which). This receptor was taken from a woman in her fifties or sixties who had recovered from COVID-19. Rearrangement joined TRBV28 to TRBJ2-7; no confident D gene assignment can be made. At the DNA level, the sequence is TGTGCCAGCAGTTCTACCCTTAACGAGCAGTACTTC. Its amino acids are CASSSTLNEQYF.